This T cell receptor (beta chain) appears in the sequencing data of a study of cytomegalovirus exposure and HLA in healthy donors. The overall study: For the roughly 400 genotyped donors, 81% fell within the Caucasian-associated ancestry cluster.

This clone came up a few times. Its antigen remains unidentified. PCR used 60 Vbeta primers and 13 Jbeta primers. The method was immunoSEQ multiplex PCR; TCRdb's version includes in-frame clones alone and lacks a portion of them. The sample has 150,000 to 200,000 clones; 81% are singletons. Broader study findings: The study flagged about 160 TCR beta chains as cytomegalovirus-associated.

V lost 4 bases, J lost 8 bases, and 22 bases lay in between. The CDR3 is 16 residues long. Germline-derived CDR1 and CDR2 are LNHDA and SQIVND (reference sequence). This TCR derives from a man aged 18 to 30 in good health and CMV-seronegative. V and J are TRBV19 and TRBJ2-3, with TRBD1 as a possible D gene (8 bases). Sequenced: PBMCs. DNA of the CDR3: TGTGCCAGTAGTACCCGGACAGGGAGGGCCTCGGGTACGCAGTATTTT. Amino acids: CASSTRTGRASGTQYF.